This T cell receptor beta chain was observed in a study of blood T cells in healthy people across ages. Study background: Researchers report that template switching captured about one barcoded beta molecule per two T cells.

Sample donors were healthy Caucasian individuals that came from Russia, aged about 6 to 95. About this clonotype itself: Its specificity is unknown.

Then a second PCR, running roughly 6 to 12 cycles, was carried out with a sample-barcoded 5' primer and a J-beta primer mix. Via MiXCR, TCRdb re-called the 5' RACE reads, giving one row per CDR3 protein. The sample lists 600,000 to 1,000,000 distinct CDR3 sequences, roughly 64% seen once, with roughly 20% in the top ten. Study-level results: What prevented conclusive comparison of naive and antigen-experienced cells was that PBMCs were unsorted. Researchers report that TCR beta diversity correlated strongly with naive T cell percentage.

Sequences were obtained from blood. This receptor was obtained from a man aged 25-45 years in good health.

The CDR3 protein is CASSLSSGWAGGTEAFF. The CDR3 DNA reads TGTGCCAGCAGTTTATCGAGCGGGTGGGCCGGGGGCACTGAAGCTTTCTTT. The chain carries TRBV27 and TRBJ1-1; D may be TRBD1 (5 bases). This CDR3 has 17 residues. Per germline, CDR1 MNHEY and CDR2 SMNVEV (reference sequence). The ends were cut back, 0 bases at V and 4 bases at J, with 18 bases in the middle.